Listed here are 19 T cell receptor beta chains from one sample, sequenced in a study of radiotherapy plus CTLA-4 blockade in lung cancer. Method: immunoSEQ multiplex PCR; TCRdb's copy keeps in-frame clones and lacks some. The sample shows more than 100,000 clones, 90% of them seen only once. This specimen was peripheral blood, taken from a patient treated with radiotherapy plus ipilimumab. Source of these receptors: a human donor with non-small cell lung cancer that progressed on radiotherapy plus ipilimumab.

This clone has more than one count but fewer than ten. As DNA, the CDR3 is TGTGCCAGCACGGAGTTGGAGACCCAGTACTTC. Its translation: CASTELETQYF. The chain couples TRBV6-6 to TRBJ2-5; D remains ambiguous. This CDR3 has 11 amino acids. Trimming cost V 7 bases and J 5 bases, with 8 bases left between them. Germline CDR1 reads MNHNY; CDR2 reads SVGAGI (reference sequence).

With respect to this clone: Other nucleotide sequences in the sample specify the same CDR3. V and J are TRBV5-1 and TRBJ2-7; a possible D gene is TRBD1 (6 bases). V shed 2 bases and J shed 3 bases, with 24 bases lying between them. The CDR3 spans 18 residues. CDR1 is SGHRS and CDR2 is YFSETQ in the germline V gene. DNA of the CDR3: TGCGCCAGCAGCTTTGGCAGGGGTGGGGTACTTACAATCTACGAGCAGTACTTC. This encodes CASSFGRGGVLTIYEQYF.

The genes are TRBV7-9 and TRBJ2-1; D is undetermined. This CDR3 is 14 amino acids long. Trimming took off 3 bases at V and 7 bases at J, with 13 bases between the two ends. Germline assignment: CDR1 SEHNR and CDR2 FQNEAQ (reference sequence). CDR3 nucleotides: TGTGCCAGCAGCTTTAGCACACTATTGAATGAGCAGTTCTTC. This codes for CASSFSTLLNEQFF.

The chain recombines TRBV10-3 with TRBJ2-1, with 12 nucleotides matching TRBD2. V dropped 0 bases and J dropped 5; count of bases not matched to a gene: 11. The CDR3 contains 19 residues. CDR1 and CDR2 (germline): ENHRY, SYGVKD. CDR3 DNA sequence: TGTGCCATCAGTGAGTCCGAACTAGCGGGAGGAAGGGGTAACAATGAGCAGTTCTTC. It translates to CAISESELAGGRGNNEQFF.

This chain uses TRBV9 with TRBJ1-1; 7 bases line up with TRBD1. Losses at the gene ends were 3 bases for V and 5 bases for J; bases not matched to a gene: 10. The CDR3 has 15 amino acids. The germline V gene encodes CDR1 SGDLS and CDR2 YYNGEE. In nucleotides, the CDR3 is TGTGCCAGCAGCGGAGGGGGCCGAACGGAGACTGAAGCTTTCTTT. Protein product: CASSGGGRTETEAFF.

The J gene is TRBJ2-2, the V gene TRBV21-1; the tabulated D call, TRBD2, remains unverified against the DNA. TRBV21-1 is marked as a pseudogene. The CDR3 loop spans 19 amino acids. The CDR3 sequence is CASSGPGSGLAGACGELFF. DNA of the CDR3: TGTGCCAGCAGCGGGCCAGGATCAGGACTAGCGGGAGCATGCGGGGAGCTGTTTTTT.

V is TRBV6-5 and J is TRBJ1-5, with 9 bases aligning to TRBD1. The V gene's germline CDR1 is MNHEY and CDR2 SVGAGI. The CDR3 runs 14 residues. After removal of 2 bases from V and 7 bases from J, the junction contained 3 bases not matched to a gene. The DNA for the CDR3 is TGTGCCAGCAGTTACGGGACAGGGTCCCAGCCCCAGCATTTT. Its protein is CASSYGTGSQPQHF.

The chain combines TRBV5-1 with TRBJ2-2; D is unresolved. The CDR3 consists of 13 residues. Looked up from germline, CDR1 is SGHRS and CDR2 is YFSETQ. Trimming took 0 bases from V and 7 from J, leaving 7 bases between them. CDR3 nucleotides: TGCGCCAGCAGCTTGGTTGCGAGCGGGGAGCTGTTTTTT. Translated: CASSLVASGELFF.

This chain joins TRBV30 and TRBJ1-2; D not certain. The CDR3 contains 13 residues. The V end was cut by 2 bases, the J end by 6 bases, with 13 bases between. CDR1 GTSNPN and CDR2 SVGIG come from the germline V gene (reference sequence). The CDR3 nucleotides read TGTGCCTGGAGTCATGGGCAGGCGAATGGCTACACCTTC. Its protein product is CAWSHGQANGYTF.

The V call is TRBV5-1, the J call TRBJ2-1, with unresolved D. This CDR3 region has 12 residues. V lost 3 bases to trimming and J lost 10 bases, with 11 bases between them. Germline loops: CDR1 SGHRS, CDR2 YFSETQ. The CDR3 sequence is CASSSNLEEQFF. Here the CDR3 DNA reads TGCGCCAGCAGCTCTAATTTGGAGGAGCAGTTCTTC.

The chain has TRBV5-1 and TRBJ2-7; D might be TRBD2 (5 bases). Looked up from germline, CDR1 is SGHRS and CDR2 is YFSETQ. The CDR3 is 13 residues long. V was cut by 3 bases and J by 3 bases, with 10 bases left in between. This CDR3 is CASSWIRGYEQYF. CDR3 DNA: TGCGCCAGCAGCTGGATCCGGGGCTACGAGCAGTACTTC.

The chain is built from TRBV21-1 and TRBJ2-2; TRBD1 is the table's D call and was not checked against the DNA. TRBV21-1 is designated a pseudogene. This CDR3 contains 16 residues. The CDR3 DNA is TGTGCCAGCAGCAAAGGTCAGGGTGAAGTTTGTGGGGAGCTGTTTTTT. It encodes CASSKGQGEVCGELFF.

V and J are TRBV11-2 and TRBJ2-3, with 8 positions matching TRBD2. Germline V gene lookup returns CDR1 SGHAT and CDR2 FQNNGV. The trim removed 4 bases at V and 0 bases at J, leaving 9 bases unmatched. The CDR3 loop spans 17 amino acids. CDR3 nucleotide sequence: TGTGCCAGCAGCTCCCTTCTTAGCGGGACTAGCACAGATACGCAGTATTTT. It translates to CASSSLLSGTSTDTQYF.

The chain carries TRBV27 and TRBJ1-5; D remains ambiguous. The CDR3 sequence is 13 residues long. CDR1 is MNHEY, CDR2 SMNVEV, per germline (reference sequence). Trimming stripped 6 bases from V and 9 bases from J, with 15 bases between. This CDR3 is CASRIAPGWPQHF. CDR3 coding DNA: TGTGCCAGCAGAATCGCCCCAGGATGGCCCCAGCATTTT.

The chain has TRBV10-2 and TRBJ1-3; D remains ambiguous. The CDR3 has 14 amino acids. Per germline, CDR1 WSHSY and CDR2 SAAADI. The V gene lost 2 bases and the J gene lost 2 bases, with 7 bases spanning the gap. CDR3 in amino acids: CASSEKRPGNTIYF. The CDR3, as DNA: TGCGCCAGCAGTGAGAAGCGTCCTGGAAACACCATATATTTT.

The rearrangement uses TRBV29-1 and TRBJ2-3; the D call may be TRBD1 or TRBD2 (5 bases each). Trimming removed 5 bases from V and 0 bases from J, with 12 bases in between. The V gene's germline CDR1 is SQVTM and CDR2 ANQGSEA. The CDR3 runs to 14 residues. The DNA of the CDR3 is TGCAGCGTTATCGGGGCCACTAGCACAGATACGCAGTATTTT. It is translated as CSVIGATSTDTQYF.

The rearrangement uses TRBV5-1 and TRBJ2-3; the D is unclear. CDR1 and CDR2 (germline): SGHRS, YFSETQ. The V gene lost 4 bases and the J gene lost 2 bases, with 11 bases spanning the gap. The CDR3 runs to 14 residues. CDR3 amino acids: CASSPGQNTDTQYF. DNA for the CDR3: TGCGCCAGCAGCCCGGGCCAGAACACAGATACGCAGTATTTT.

V and J are TRBV6-5 and TRBJ1-3; D uncertain. The CDR3 has 15 residues. Trimming cost V 5 bases and J 0 bases, with 11 bases left between them. The germline V gene encodes CDR1 MNHEY and CDR2 SVGAGI. The CDR3 DNA is TGTGCCAGCAGTCTAGGACGGGGCTCTGGAAACACCATATATTTT. It translates to CASSLGRGSGNTIYF.

The chain employs TRBV6-5 and TRBJ2-4; TRBD1 is a possible D gene (5 bases). V lost 7 bases and J 5 bases, leaving 18 bases between the germline ends. CDR1 is MNHEY and CDR2 is SVGAGI in the germline V gene. This CDR3 is built from 15 residues. The CDR3 sequence is CASTSTAQGENIQYF. CDR3 DNA sequence: TGTGCCAGCACCTCAACTGCCCAGGGTGAAAACATTCAGTACTTC.